This T cell receptor (beta chain) was sequenced in a study of CD8+ T cells in alopecia areata. RNA, once extracted, was reverse transcribed into cDNA for use as the sequencing template. Here immunoSEQ multiplex PCR was the method, and the copy in TCRdb shows in-frame clones only, minus some. The sample yields over 150,000 clones, roughly 60% seen once. Study conclusions and caveats: Resident alphabeta T-cell populations of normal skin are likewise subject to sequencing in scalp samples. Across lesional scalp, and particularly alopecia totalis/universalis, clonality surpassed that of normal scalp.

As for this clone: Its antigen is not known.

Trimming took 5 bases from V and 4 from J, leaving 17 bases between them. This CDR3 has 15 amino acids. In germline, CDR1 is LNHNV, CDR2 YYDKDF (reference sequence). The sample consisted of CD4+ T cells sorted from blood, taken at week 0. The receptor was derived from a human donor with alopecia areata. The rearrangement links TRBV15 to TRBJ2-5; a possible D gene is TRBD2 (6 bases). The CDR3: CATSFGTPGRETQYF. The CDR3 DNA reads TGTGCCACCAGCTTCGGGACTCCGGGGAGAGAGACCCAGTACTTC.